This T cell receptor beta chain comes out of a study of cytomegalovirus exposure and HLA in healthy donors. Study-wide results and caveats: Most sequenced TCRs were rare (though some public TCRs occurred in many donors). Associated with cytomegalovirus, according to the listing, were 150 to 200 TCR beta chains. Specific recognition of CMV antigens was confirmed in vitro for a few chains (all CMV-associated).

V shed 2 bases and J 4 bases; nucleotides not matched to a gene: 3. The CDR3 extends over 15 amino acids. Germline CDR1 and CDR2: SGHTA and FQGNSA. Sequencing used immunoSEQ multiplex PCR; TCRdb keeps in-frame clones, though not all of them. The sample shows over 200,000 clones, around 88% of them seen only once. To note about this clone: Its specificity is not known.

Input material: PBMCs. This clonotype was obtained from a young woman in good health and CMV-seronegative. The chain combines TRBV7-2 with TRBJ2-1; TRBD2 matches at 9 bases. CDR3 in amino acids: CASSLRTSEYNEQFF. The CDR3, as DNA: TGTGCCAGCAGCTTACGGACTAGCGAATACAATGAGCAGTTCTTC.